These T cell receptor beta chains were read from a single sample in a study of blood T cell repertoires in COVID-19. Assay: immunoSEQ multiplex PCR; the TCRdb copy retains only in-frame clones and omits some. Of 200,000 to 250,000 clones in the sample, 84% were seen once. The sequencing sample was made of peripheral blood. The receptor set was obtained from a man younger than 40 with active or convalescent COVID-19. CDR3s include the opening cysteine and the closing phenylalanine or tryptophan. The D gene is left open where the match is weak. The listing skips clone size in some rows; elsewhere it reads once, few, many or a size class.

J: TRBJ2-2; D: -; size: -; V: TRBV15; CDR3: CATSRDRVTGELFF; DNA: TGTGCCACCAGCAGAGATCGTGTGACCGGGGAGCTGTTTTTT
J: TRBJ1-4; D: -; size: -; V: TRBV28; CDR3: CASSSFGGGKEKLFF; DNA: TGTGCCAGCAGCTCCTTCGGGGGAGGAAAGGAAAAACTGTTTTTT
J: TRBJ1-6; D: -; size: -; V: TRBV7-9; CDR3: CASSGNTNSPLHF; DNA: TGTGCCAGCAGTGGCAACACTAATTCACCCCTCCACTTT
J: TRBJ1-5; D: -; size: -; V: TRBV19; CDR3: CASTGQYSNQPQHF; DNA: TGTGCCAGTACCGGACAGTATAGCAATCAGCCCCAGCATTTT
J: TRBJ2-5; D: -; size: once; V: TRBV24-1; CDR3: CATSEGGLETQYF; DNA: TGTGCCACCAGTGAAGGAGGGCTGGAGACCCAGTACTTC
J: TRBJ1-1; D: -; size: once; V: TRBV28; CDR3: CASSPPRAGNTEAFF; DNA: TGTGCCAGCAGTCCGCCCAGGGCAGGGAACACTGAAGCTTTCTTT
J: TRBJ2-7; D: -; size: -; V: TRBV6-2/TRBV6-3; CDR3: CASSYQGGTYEQYF; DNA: TGTGCCAGCAGTTATCAGGGCGGTACCTACGAGCAGTACTTC
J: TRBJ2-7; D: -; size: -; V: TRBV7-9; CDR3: CASSSPPRRGSGTSYEQYF; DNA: TGTGCCAGCAGCTCCCCCCCCCGACGTGGTAGCGGCACCTCCTACGAGCAGTACTTC
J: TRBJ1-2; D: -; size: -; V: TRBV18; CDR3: CASSPGTRPLVGYTF; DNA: TGTGCCAGCTCACCCGGGACAAGACCCTTAGTTGGCTACACCTTC
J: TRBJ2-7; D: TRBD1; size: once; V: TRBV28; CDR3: CASRDRGGAYEQYF; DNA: TGTGCCAGCAGGGACAGGGGGGGAGCCTACGAGCAGTACTTC
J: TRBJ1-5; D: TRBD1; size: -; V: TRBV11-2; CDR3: CASSLGTGGIQPQHF; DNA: TGTGCCAGCAGCTTAGGGACAGGGGGCATTCAGCCCCAGCATTTT
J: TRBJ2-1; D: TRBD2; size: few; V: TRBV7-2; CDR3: CASSSPGTRALSSYNEQFF; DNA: TGTGCCAGCAGCTCCCCCGGGACTAGGGCCCTTAGCTCCTACAATGAGCAGTTCTTC
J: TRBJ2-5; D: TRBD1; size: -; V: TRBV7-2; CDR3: CASSFGQGVETQYF; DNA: TGTGCCAGCAGCTTCGGGCAGGGGGTAGAGACCCAGTACTTC
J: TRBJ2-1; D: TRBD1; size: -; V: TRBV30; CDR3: CAYRGQLYNEQFF; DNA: TGTGCCTACAGGGGACAGCTATACAATGAGCAGTTCTTC
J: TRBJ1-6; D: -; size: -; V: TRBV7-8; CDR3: CASSLREINSPLHF; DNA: TGTGCCAGCAGCTTGAGGGAGATAAATTCACCCCTCCACTTT
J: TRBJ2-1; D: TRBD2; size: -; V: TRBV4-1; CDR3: CASRFSTSGSSKQFF; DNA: TGCGCCAGCAGGTTCAGCACTAGCGGGAGTTCAAAGCAGTTCTTC
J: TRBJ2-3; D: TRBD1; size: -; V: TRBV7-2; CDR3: CASSLGAGGRTDTQYF; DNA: TGTGCCAGCAGCTTAGGGGCAGGGGGTCGCACAGATACGCAGTATTTT
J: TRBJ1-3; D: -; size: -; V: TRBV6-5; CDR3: CASRQGQGGNTIYF; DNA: TGTGCCAGCAGGCAGGGGCAGGGTGGAAACACCATATATTTT
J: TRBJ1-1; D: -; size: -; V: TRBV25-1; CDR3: CASSRLGEAFF; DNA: TGTGCCAGCAGTCGACTTGGTGAAGCTTTCTTT
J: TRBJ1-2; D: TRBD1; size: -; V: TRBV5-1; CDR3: CASSVGQAYGYTF; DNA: TGCGCCAGCAGCGTCGGACAGGCCTATGGCTACACCTTC
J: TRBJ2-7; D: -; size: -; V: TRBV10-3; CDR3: CAISDPIVPYEQYF; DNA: TGTGCCATCAGTGATCCTATTGTGCCCTACGAGCAGTACTTC
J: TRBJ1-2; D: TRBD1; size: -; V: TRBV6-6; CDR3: CASSYSQGAGGYTF; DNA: TGTGCCAGCAGTTACTCACAGGGGGCGGGTGGCTACACCTTC
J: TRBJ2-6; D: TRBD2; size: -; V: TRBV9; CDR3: CASSLREGRANVLTF; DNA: TGTGCCAGCAGCCTGAGGGAGGGGAGGGCCAACGTCCTGACTTTC
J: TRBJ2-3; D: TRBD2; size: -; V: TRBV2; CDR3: CASSASTSDTQYF; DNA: TGTGCCAGCAGTGCGTCGACTAGCGATACGCAGTATTTT
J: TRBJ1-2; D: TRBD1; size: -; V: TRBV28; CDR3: CASSNSGQYGYTF; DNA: TGTGCCAGCAGTAACTCGGGACAGTATGGCTACACCTTC
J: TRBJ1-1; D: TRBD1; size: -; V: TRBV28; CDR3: CASSTNRGEAFF; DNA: TGTGCCAGCAGCACAAACAGGGGGGAAGCTTTCTTT
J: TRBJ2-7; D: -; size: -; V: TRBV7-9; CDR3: CASSLVVYEQYF; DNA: TGTGCCAGCAGCTTAGTAGTCTACGAGCAGTACTTC
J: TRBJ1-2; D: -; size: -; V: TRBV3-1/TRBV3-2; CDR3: CASSQVQGRGGYTF; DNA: TGTGCCAGCAGCCAAGTTCAGGGGAGAGGTGGCTACACCTTC
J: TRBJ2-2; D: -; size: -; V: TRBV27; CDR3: CASSPGTHYTGELFF; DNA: TGTGCCAGCAGTCCCGGGACACATTACACCGGGGAGCTGTTTTTT
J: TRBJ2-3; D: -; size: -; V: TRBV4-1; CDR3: CASSQDAEANTDTQYF; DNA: TGCGCCAGCAGCCAAGATGCGGAAGCTAACACAGATACGCAGTATTTT
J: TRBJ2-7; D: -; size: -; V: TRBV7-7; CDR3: CASSLQGLGEQYF; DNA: TGTGCCAGCAGCTTGCAGGGTCTCGGCGAGCAGTACTTC
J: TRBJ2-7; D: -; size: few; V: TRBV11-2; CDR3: CASSLQRTYEQYF; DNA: TGTGCCAGCAGCTTACAGCGGACCTACGAGCAGTACTTC
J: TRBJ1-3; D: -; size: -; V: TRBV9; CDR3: CASSVEGQFSSGNTIYF; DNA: TGTGCCAGCAGCGTGGAGGGCCAGTTCTCCTCTGGAAACACCATATATTTT
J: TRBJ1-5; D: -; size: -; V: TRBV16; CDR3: CASSQSRTQPQHF; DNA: TGTGCCAGCAGCCAATCCCGGACACAGCCCCAGCATTTT
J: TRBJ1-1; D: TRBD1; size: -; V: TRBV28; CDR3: CASSPSRGLKTEAFF; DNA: TGTGCCAGCAGCCCCTCCAGGGGGTTGAAAACTGAAGCTTTCTTT
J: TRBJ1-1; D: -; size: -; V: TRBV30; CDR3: CAWTSGMNTEAFF; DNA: TGTGCCTGGACGTCCGGTATGAACACTGAAGCTTTCTTT
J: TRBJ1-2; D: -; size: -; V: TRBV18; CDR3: CASSSRGYGYTF; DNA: TGTGCCAGCTCTTCTCGGGGTTATGGCTACACCTTC
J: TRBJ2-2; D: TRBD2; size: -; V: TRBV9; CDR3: CASSLRAGVQGGELFF; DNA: TGTGCCAGCAGCTTAAGAGCGGGAGTTCAGGGCGGGGAGCTGTTTTTT
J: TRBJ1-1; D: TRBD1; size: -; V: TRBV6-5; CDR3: CASSEGQLNTEAFF; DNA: TGTGCCAGCAGCGAGGGACAGTTGAACACTGAAGCTTTCTTT
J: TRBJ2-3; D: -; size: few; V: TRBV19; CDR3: CASRINRVATDTQYF; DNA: TGTGCCAGTAGGATTAACAGGGTCGCCACAGATACGCAGTATTTT
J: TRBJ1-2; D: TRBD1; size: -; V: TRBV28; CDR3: CASWDRGHGYTF; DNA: TGTGCCAGCTGGGACAGGGGTCATGGCTACACCTTC
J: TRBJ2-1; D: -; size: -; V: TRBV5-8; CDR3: CASAGAQDSYNEQFF; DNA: TGTGCCAGCGCGGGGGCGCAGGATTCTTACAATGAGCAGTTCTTC
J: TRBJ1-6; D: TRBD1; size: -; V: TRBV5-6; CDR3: CASSFRDRRSSPLHF; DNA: TGTGCCAGCAGCTTCCGGGACAGGAGGAGTTCACCCCTCCACTTT
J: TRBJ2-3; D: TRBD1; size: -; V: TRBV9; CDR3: CASSAGTGRGDTQYF; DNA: TGTGCCAGCAGCGCCGGGACAGGGAGAGGAGATACGCAGTATTTT
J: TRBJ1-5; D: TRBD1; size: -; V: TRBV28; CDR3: CASRTGINQPQHF; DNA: TGTGCCAGCAGGACAGGGATAAATCAGCCCCAGCATTTT
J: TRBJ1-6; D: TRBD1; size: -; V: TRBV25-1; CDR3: CASTPGGTANNSPLHF; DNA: TGTGCCAGCACCCCAGGGGGGACAGCTAATAATTCACCCCTCCACTTT
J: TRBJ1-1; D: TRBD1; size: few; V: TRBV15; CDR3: CATSRDSRTGVVTEAFF; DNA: TGTGCCACCAGCAGAGATTCTCGGACAGGGGTTGTCACTGAAGCTTTCTTT
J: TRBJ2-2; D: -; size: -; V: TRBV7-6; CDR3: CASSLGLGELFF; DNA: TGTGCCAGCAGCTTAGGGCTCGGGGAGCTGTTTTTT